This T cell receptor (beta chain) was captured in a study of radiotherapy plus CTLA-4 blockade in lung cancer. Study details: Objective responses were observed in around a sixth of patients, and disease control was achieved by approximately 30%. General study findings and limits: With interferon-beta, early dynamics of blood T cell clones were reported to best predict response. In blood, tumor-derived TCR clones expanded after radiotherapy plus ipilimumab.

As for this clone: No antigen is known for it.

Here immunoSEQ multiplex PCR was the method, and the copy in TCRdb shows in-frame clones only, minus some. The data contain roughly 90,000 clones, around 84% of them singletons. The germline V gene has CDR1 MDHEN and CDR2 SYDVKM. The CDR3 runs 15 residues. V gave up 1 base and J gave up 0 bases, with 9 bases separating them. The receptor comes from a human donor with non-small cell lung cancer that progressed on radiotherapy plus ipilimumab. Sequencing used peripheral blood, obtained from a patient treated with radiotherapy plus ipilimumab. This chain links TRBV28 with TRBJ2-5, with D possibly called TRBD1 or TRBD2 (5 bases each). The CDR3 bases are TGTGCCAGCAGTTTATTATGGGGGTACCAAGAGACCCAGTACTTC. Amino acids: CASSLLWGYQETQYF.